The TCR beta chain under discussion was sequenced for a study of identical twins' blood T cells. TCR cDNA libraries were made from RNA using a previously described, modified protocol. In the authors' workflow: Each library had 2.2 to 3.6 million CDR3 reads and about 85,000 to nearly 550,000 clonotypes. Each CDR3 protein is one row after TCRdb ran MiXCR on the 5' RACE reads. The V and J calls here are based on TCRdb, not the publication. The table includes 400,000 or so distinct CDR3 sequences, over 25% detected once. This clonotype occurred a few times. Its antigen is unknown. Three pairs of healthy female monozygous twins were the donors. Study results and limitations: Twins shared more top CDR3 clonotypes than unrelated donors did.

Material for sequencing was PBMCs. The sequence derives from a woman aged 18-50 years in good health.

In nucleotides, the CDR3 is TGCAGTGCTAGAGTGACACTCAACAATTCACCCCTCCACTTT. It specifies CSARVTLNNSPLHF. The rearrangement links TRBV20-1 to TRBJ1-6; D gene uncertain. This CDR3 is 14 amino acids long. Between the trimmed V and J ends, which lost 1 base and 7 bases, there was a span of 11 bases. Germline CDR1 is DFQATT and CDR2 is SNEGSKA (reference sequence).